The sample holds a few counts of the clone carrying this TCR beta chain. The antigen is unknown. TCRB transcripts that were expressed got sequenced, as all of the isolated RNA had been reverse transcribed. Generated by immunoSEQ multiplex PCR, the TCRdb table keeps only in-frame clones and is missing some. The repertoire includes about 150,000 clones, around a tenth of them detected once, and approximately 0.46% sits in the top ten. This entry is derived from a study of beta chain features in type 1 diabetes. Study results and caveats: Shortening that was moderate but significant affected the TCRB CDR3s of Type 1 diabetes patients in all four CD4+ subsets.

The receptor was derived from a young man with type 1 diabetes. The material sequenced was central memory CD4+ T cells from blood.

The CDR3 sequence: CASSLGTSEDGYTF. The DNA of the CDR3 is TGCGCCAGCAGCTTGGGCACGTCGGAGGATGGCTACACCTTC. This sequence joins TRBV5-1 and TRBJ1-2; D is undetermined. V was pared by 0 bases and J by 6 bases, with 12 bases between. There are 14 residues in the CDR3. Germline CDR1 SGHRS, CDR2 YFSETQ.